The 2 T cell receptor beta chains in this list originate from one sample, sequenced in a study of T cell responses to AZD1222 COVID-19 vaccine. Some clones are missing from TCRdb's copy, which holds only in-frame ones; the method was immunoSEQ multiplex PCR. The sample has approximately 190,000 clones, around nine tenths seen once. Sequencing used peripheral blood, obtained 28 days after the second dose of the MenACWY control vaccine. These receptors all come from an adult who received the MenACWY meningococcal vaccine as a control.

This clone was detected only once. The chain couples TRBV11-3 to TRBJ1-1; D gene ambiguous. The CDR3 is made up of 16 amino acids. Germline V lookup: CDR1 SGHNT, CDR2 YENEEA. V shed 1 base and J shed 1 base, with 13 bases lying between them. CDR3 protein: CASSLVKGRGNTEAFF. CDR3 bases: TGTGCCAGCAGCTTAGTCAAAGGGCGGGGGAACACTGAAGCTTTCTTT.

This clone was seen once. The chain employs TRBV3-1 (or the pseudogene TRBV3-2) and TRBJ1-2; D is undetermined. CDR1 and CDR2 (germline): LGHDT, YNNKEL (reference sequence). V lost 1 base and J lost 3, with 9 bases in between. This CDR3 has 14 amino acids. CDR3 sequence: CASSQAPTHYGYTF. For the CDR3, the DNA is TGTGCCAGCAGCCAAGCACCCACTCACTATGGCTACACCTTC.